A single sample gave rise to the 29 T cell receptor beta chains below, sequenced in a study of cytomegalovirus exposure and HLA in healthy donors. In the PCR, 60 Vbeta and 13 Jbeta primers were used. Data came from immunoSEQ multiplex PCR; TCRdb stores just in-frame clones and leaves some out. The sample records about 150,000 clones, over 75% being singletons. Specimen: PBMCs. Receptors originate from a woman aged 25 to 39 in good health and CMV-seronegative.

This chain connects TRBV10-3 to TRBJ1-1; D is possibly TRBD1 (5 bases). V was clipped by 6 bases and J by 0 bases, with 11 bases between them. Germline CDR1 ENHRY, CDR2 SYGVKD. CDR3 length: 14 amino acids. CDR3 residues: CAISPQGMNTEAFF. The CDR3 DNA reads as TGTGCCATCAGCCCCCAGGGTATGAACACTGAAGCTTTCTTT.

This clone appeared once. The chain employs TRBV27 and TRBJ2-5; no reliable D call. The end of the DNA fits TRBJ2-7 better, so the J call may be wrong. CDR1 MNHEY and CDR2 SMNVEV come from the germline V gene (reference sequence). The CDR3 contains 13 residues. The CDR3 here is CASSFGSAYEQYF. CDR3 sequence (DNA): TGTGCCAGCAGTTTTGGTTCTGCCTACGAGCAGTACTTC.

The chain employs TRBV5-1 and TRBJ2-3; 12 positions match TRBD2. V was clipped by 0 bases and J by 0 bases; unmatched bases: 2. Per the germline V gene, CDR1 is SGHRS and CDR2 is YFSETQ. This CDR3 contains 17 residues. The CDR3 reads CASSLGLAGGSTDTQYF. CDR3 sequence (DNA): TGCGCCAGCAGCTTGGGGCTAGCGGGGGGGAGCACAGATACGCAGTATTTT.

The V gene is TRBV2, the J gene TRBJ2-6; D perhaps matches TRBD2 (6 bases). V lost 3 bases and J lost 3, with 21 bases in between. There are 19 residues in the CDR3. CDR1 and CDR2 from the germline V gene are SNHLY and FYNNEI. CDR3 region: CASSDKGGESFSGANVLTF. CDR3 nucleotides: TGTGCCAGCAGTGATAAGGGCGGGGAAAGCTTTAGTGGGGCCAACGTCCTGACTTTC.

The CDR3 sequence: CASKGPASTDTQYF. For the CDR3, the DNA is TGTGCCAGCAAGGGGCCGGCTAGCACAGATACGCAGTATTTT. The chain couples TRBV11-1 to TRBJ2-3; possibly TRBD1 for D (5 bases). The CDR3 length is 14 residues. The germline CDR1 and CDR2 sequences are SGHAT and FQDESV (reference sequence). Trimming took off 7 bases at V and 0 bases at J, with 11 bases between the two ends.

This sequence joins TRBV7-2 and TRBJ2-7; TRBD2 is a possible D gene (5 bases). The germline V gene has CDR1 SGHTA and CDR2 FQGNSA. The CDR3 spans 15 residues. V was pared by 2 bases and J by 4 bases, with 15 bases between. The CDR3 nucleotides are TGTGCCAGCAGCTTATGGGGATCCGAGGGTTACGAGCAGTACTTC. It specifies CASSLWGSEGYEQYF. Full variable domain (missing parts from reference TRBV7-2 and TRBJ2-7): GAGVSQSPSNKVTEKGKDVELRCDPISGHTALYWYRQSLGQGLEFLIYFQGNSAPDKSGLPSDRFSAERTGGSVSTLTIQRTQQEDSAVYLCASSLWGSEGYEQYFGPGTRLTVT.

This chain uses TRBV7-3 with TRBJ1-2; 7 bases fit TRBD1. The CDR3 has 13 amino acids. Germline CDR1 reads SGHTA; CDR2 reads FQGTGA. Trimming cost V 2 bases and J 10 bases; bases outside gene matches: 7. This CDR3 is CASSLYRDSPYTF. For the CDR3, the DNA is TGTGCCAGCAGCTTATATCGGGACAGCCCCTACACCTTC.

The chain uses TRBV19 and TRBJ1-1; TRBD1 might be the D (6 bases). Germline CDR1 and CDR2: LNHDA and SQIVND (reference sequence). The CDR3 covers 14 residues. Trimming removed 2 bases from V and 5 bases from J, with 12 bases in between. The CDR3 is CASSIHREWTEAFF. The CDR3, as DNA: TGTGCCAGTAGTATACACAGGGAATGGACTGAAGCTTTCTTT.

The chain employs TRBV10-3 and TRBJ2-1; 7 nucleotides align to TRBD2. Germline CDR1 ENHRY, CDR2 SYGVKD. The CDR3 totals 13 residues. The V and J ends lost 8 bases and 7 bases, in that order; junction bases with no gene match: 8. DNA of the CDR3: TGTGCCATCTACAGCGGGGAGTTTAATGAGCAGTTCTTC. This encodes CAIYSGEFNEQFF.

V usage is TRBV27 and J usage is TRBJ1-2, with unresolved D. Germline V lookup: CDR1 MNHEY, CDR2 SMNVEV (reference sequence). V was shortened by 2 bases and J by 5 bases, with 21 bases between the two germline ends. This CDR3 comprises 17 residues. CDR3 in DNA: TGTGCCAGCAGTTTAAGGGTTGGCCTCGGCGGGAGTTATGGCTACACCTTC. This codes for CASSLRVGLGGSYGYTF.

This chain connects TRBV18 to TRBJ1-6; D remains unclear. The CDR3 spans 13 residues. The germline V and J ends were trimmed by 5 bases and 2 bases, with 4 bases remaining between them. Germline V gene lookup returns CDR1 KGHSH and CDR2 LQKENI. Here the CDR3 DNA reads TGTGCCAGCTCATCCACCTATAATTCACCCCTCCACTTT. Its protein is CASSSTYNSPLHF. The complete variable domain, with remaining parts taken from reference TRBV18 and TRBJ1-6, reads NAGVMQNPRHLVRRRGQEARLRCSPMKGHSHVYWYRQLPEEGLKFMVYLQKENIIDESGMPKERFSAEFPKEGPSILRIQQVVRGDSAAYFCASSSTYNSPLHFGNGTRLTVT.

This clone was observed a handful of times. The chain employs TRBV5-6 and TRBJ1-4; D unresolved. CDR1 and CDR2 (germline): SGHDT, YYEEEE. The CDR3 is 15 residues long. The germline V and J ends were trimmed by 0 bases and 2 bases, with 8 bases remaining between them. CDR3 amino acids: CASSLVGVTNEKLFF. CDR3 bases: TGTGCCAGCAGCTTGGTCGGTGTGACTAATGAAAAACTGTTTTTT.

The V and J genes are TRBV7-9 and TRBJ2-7, with 7 nucleotides matching TRBD1. The CDR3 loop spans 13 amino acids. CDR1 is SEHNR and CDR2 is FQNEAQ in the germline V gene (reference sequence). V lost 1 base to trimming and J lost 3 bases; unmatched junction nucleotides: 0. The CDR3 sequence is CASSLGDSYEQYF. The CDR3 nucleotides are TGTGCCAGCAGCTTAGGGGACAGCTACGAGCAGTACTTC.

The CDR3 region has the DNA TGTGCCAGCAGTGGGACAGAGTCGAACACTGAAGCTTTCTTT. It translates to CASSGTESNTEAFF. V is TRBV6-5 and J is TRBJ1-1; the match to TRBD1 covers 7 bases. With V trimmed by 5 bases and J by 1 base, 4 bases remained unmatched. This CDR3 region has 14 residues. The germline CDR1 and CDR2 sequences are MNHEY and SVGAGI.

The chain links TRBV5-5 to TRBJ1-3, with D tentatively TRBD1 (5 bases). This CDR3 has 17 amino acids. CDR1 and CDR2 (germline): SGHKS, YYEKEE (reference sequence). V was shortened by 0 bases and J by 1 base, with 14 bases between the two germline ends. As DNA, the CDR3 is TGTGCCAGCAGCTTGGGTGGAGGGGTGACTTCTGGAAACACCATATATTTT. This translates into CASSLGGGVTSGNTIYF.

In its sample, this clone was seen once. The rearrangement joins TRBV9 to TRBJ1-2; 8 nucleotides line up with TRBD1. J was trimmed by 6 bases and V by 4 bases; bases with no gene match: 8. Germline CDR1 and CDR2: SGDLS and YYNGEE. This CDR3 contains 14 residues. CDR3 in amino acids: CASSYLTGVNGYTF. The DNA of the CDR3 is TGTGCCAGCAGCTACTTGACAGGGGTAAATGGCTACACCTTC.

This clone was seen a handful of times. This chain uses TRBV30 with TRBJ1-2; 9 bases match TRBD1. The CDR3 covers 15 residues. Losses at the gene ends were 1 base for V and 8 bases for J; bases not matched to a gene: 11. Germline-derived CDR1 and CDR2 are GTSNPN and SVGIG (reference sequence). CDR3 protein: CAWSGDRAGEGGYTF. CDR3 sequence (DNA): TGTGCCTGGAGTGGGGACAGGGCGGGAGAGGGCGGCTACACCTTC.

This clone turned up a few times. The J gene is TRBJ1-6, the V gene TRBV30, with D possibly matching TRBD1 (5 bases). The CDR3 is 14 residues long. Trimming took off 3 bases at V and 8 bases at J, with 14 bases between the two ends. The germline gives CDR1 GTSNPN, CDR2 SVGIG (reference sequence). CDR3 sequence: CAWSGGGEYSPLHF. The CDR3 coding sequence is TGTGCCTGGAGCGGGGGAGGGGAGTATTCACCCCTCCACTTT.

The rearrangement uses TRBV12-5 and TRBJ1-5; maybe TRBD1 (6 bases). V dropped 5 bases and J dropped 4 bases, with 15 bases sitting between them. The CDR3 runs 15 residues. Germline V gene lookup returns CDR1 LGHNT and CDR2 FRNRAP. The CDR3 coding sequence is TGTGCTAGTGGTCCCAGGGACACAACAAATCAGCCCCAGCATTTT. This codes for CASGPRDTTNQPQHF. Combining the CDR3 with reference TRBV12-5 and TRBJ1-5 gives the whole variable domain DARVTQTPRHKVTEMGQEVTMRCQPILGHNTVFWYRQTMMQGLELLAYFRNRAPLDDSGMPKDRFSAEMPDATLATLKIQPSEPRDSAVYFCASGPRDTTNQPQHFGDGTRLSIL.

Worth noting for this clone: This likely reflects a read error, since a far larger clone is one base away. CDR3 sequence reads: CASSFRGNEQYF. The CDR3 DNA reads TGTGCCAGCAGCTTCAGGGGGAACGAGCAGTACTTC. The V and J genes are TRBV5-4 and TRBJ2-7; 7 nucleotides agree with TRBD1. Germline CDR1 is SGHNT and CDR2 is YYREEE (reference sequence). The trim removed 2 bases at V and 5 bases at J, leaving 1 base unmatched. This CDR3 spans 12 amino acids.

This clone appeared once. CDR3 sequence (DNA): TGTGCCAGTAGTATAGTTCGCGCGCTCCCCACAGATACGCAGTATTTT. It specifies CASSIVRALPTDTQYF. The chain has TRBV19 and TRBJ2-3, with D unresolved. This CDR3 comprises 16 residues. Germline V gene lookup returns CDR1 LNHDA and CDR2 SQIVND (reference sequence). Deletions cut 1 base from V and 2 bases from J, with 13 bases between.

The chain is built from TRBV5-6 and TRBJ1-6, with a weak D call TRBD1 (5 bases). There are 16 residues in the CDR3. Trimming left V 5 bases short and J 2 bases short, with 14 bases between. Germline V gene sequence: CDR1 SGHDT, CDR2 YYEEEE. For the CDR3, the DNA is TGTGCCAGCAGTCTGATTGGGGGGACCTATAATTCACCCCTCCACTTT. It codes for CASSLIGGTYNSPLHF.

CDR3 sequence (DNA): TGTGCCAGCAGCCCTTATAGCGGGGGGCTCCTCGGAGAGCAGTTCTTC. Amino acid sequence: CASSPYSGGLLGEQFF. The gene calls are TRBV7-3 and TRBJ2-1; 10 nucleotides line up with TRBD2. CDR3 length: 16 amino acids. Germline CDR1 reads SGHTA; CDR2 reads FQGTGA. The ends lost 5 bases at V and 10 bases at J; junction bases unmatched: 14.

DNA for the CDR3: TGTGCCAGCAGTTCCCCCCAAACGACAGGGGAAGAGACCCAGTACTTC. Protein: CASSSPQTTGEETQYF. The rearrangement joins TRBV28 to TRBJ2-5; 8 nucleotides line up with TRBD1. The CDR3 is 16 residues long. The V and J ends lost 4 bases and 3 bases, in that order; junction bases with no gene match: 10. Germline CDR1 and CDR2: MDHEN and SYDVKM.

The genes are TRBV5-1 and TRBJ2-6; D possibly corresponds to TRBD1 (5 bases). This CDR3 is 16 amino acids long. CDR1 and CDR2 (germline): SGHRS, YFSETQ. V lost 4 bases and J 0 bases, leaving 11 bases between the germline ends. The CDR3 coding sequence is TGCGCCAGCAGCCGCGACAGTAACTCTGGGGCCAACGTCCTGACTTTC. Amino acids: CASSRDSNSGANVLTF.

V is TRBV14 and J is TRBJ2-1; 10 bases are a match to TRBD2. V lost 4 bases, J lost 7 bases, and 7 bases stayed unmatched. From germline, CDR1 is SGHDN and CDR2 FVKESK. CDR3 length: 15 amino acids. CDR3 loop: CASSRERGGPNEQFF. Written as DNA, the CDR3 is TGTGCCAGCAGCCGAGAGCGGGGGGGCCCAAATGAGCAGTTCTTC.

Only one count was recorded for this clone. V usage is TRBV25-1 and J usage is TRBJ1-3; 7 bases are a match to TRBD1. V dropped 6 bases and J dropped 1; count of bases not matched to a gene: 6. This CDR3 has 15 residues. Germline CDR1 is MGHDK and CDR2 is SYGVNS. CDR3 sequence: CASSPGQTSGNTIYF. In DNA form, the CDR3 reads TGTGCCAGCAGCCCGGGACAGACTTCTGGAAACACCATATATTTT.

In DNA form, the CDR3 reads TGTGCCAGCAGTGAGACAGGGGGCTGGAGCACTGAAGCTTTCTTT. Its translation is CASSETGGWSTEAFF. This chain uses TRBV6-1 with TRBJ1-1, with 10 bases fitting TRBD1. The CDR3 is 15 amino acids. The junction had 5 bases not matched to a gene; V was cut back by 3 bases and J by 4 bases. Germline V gene sequence: CDR1 MNHNS, CDR2 SASEGT.

This clone was observed a single time. The chain joins TRBV2 to TRBJ2-1, with D possibly TRBD2 on 7 matching bases. The V end lost 6 bases, the J end lost 9 bases, and 21 bases lay between the germline ends. CDR1 and CDR2 (germline): SNHLY, FYNNEI. CDR3 size: 15 residues. CDR3 loop: CASSPGGPVQGEQFF. As DNA, the CDR3 is TGTGCCAGCAGCCCGGGGGGCCCCGTTCAAGGTGAGCAGTTCTTC. The full variable domain, in which reference TRBV2 and TRBJ2-1 provide the parts outside the CDR3, is EPEVTQTPSHQVTQMGQEVILRCVPISNHLYFYWYRQILGQKVEFLVSFYNNEISEKSEIFDDQFSVERPDGSNFTLKIRSTKLEDSAMYFCASSPGGPVQGEQFFGPGTRLTVL.